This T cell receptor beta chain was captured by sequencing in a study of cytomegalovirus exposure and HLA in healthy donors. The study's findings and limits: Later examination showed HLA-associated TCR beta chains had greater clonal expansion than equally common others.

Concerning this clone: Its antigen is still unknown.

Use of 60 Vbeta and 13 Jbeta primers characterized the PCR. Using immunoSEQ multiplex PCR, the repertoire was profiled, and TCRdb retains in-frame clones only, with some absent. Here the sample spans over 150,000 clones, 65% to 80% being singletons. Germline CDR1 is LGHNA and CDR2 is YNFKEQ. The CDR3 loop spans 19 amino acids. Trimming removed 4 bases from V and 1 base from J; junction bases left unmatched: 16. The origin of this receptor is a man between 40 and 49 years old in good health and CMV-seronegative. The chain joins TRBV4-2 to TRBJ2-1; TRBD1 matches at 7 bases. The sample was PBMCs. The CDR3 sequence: CASSPYRGETDPSYNEQFF. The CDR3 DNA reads TGTGCCAGCAGCCCGTACAGGGGCGAAACCGACCCATCCTACAATGAGCAGTTCTTC.